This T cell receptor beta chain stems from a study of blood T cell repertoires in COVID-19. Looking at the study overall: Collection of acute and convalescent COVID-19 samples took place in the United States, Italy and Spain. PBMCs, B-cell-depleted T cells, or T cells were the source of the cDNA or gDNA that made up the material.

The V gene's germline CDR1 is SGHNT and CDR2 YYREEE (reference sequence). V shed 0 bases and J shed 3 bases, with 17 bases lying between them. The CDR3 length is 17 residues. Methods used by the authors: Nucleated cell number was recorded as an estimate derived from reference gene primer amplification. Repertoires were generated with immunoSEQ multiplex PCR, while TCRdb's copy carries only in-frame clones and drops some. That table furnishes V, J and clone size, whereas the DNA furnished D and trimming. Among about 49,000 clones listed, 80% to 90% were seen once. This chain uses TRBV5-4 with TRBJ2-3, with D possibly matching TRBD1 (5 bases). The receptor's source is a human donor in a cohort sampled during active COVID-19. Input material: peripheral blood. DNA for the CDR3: TGTGCCAGCAGCTTGGACCTCAGGGTCAGGGCGACAGATACGCAGTATTTT. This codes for CASSLDLRVRATDTQYF.